This T cell receptor (beta chain) was found in a study of blood T cell repertoires in COVID-19. Whole-study context: Sample material is recorded as cDNA or gDNA derived from T cells, B-cell-depleted T cells, or PBMCs.

Original processing methods: Amplification from reference gene primers served as the basis for estimated nucleated cell counts. TCRdb's copy holds only in-frame clones and misses some; the assay was immunoSEQ multiplex PCR. The V and J calls and clone size are taken from that table; D and trimming were inferred from the DNA. The sample includes around 130,000 clones, roughly 85% seen only once; the top ten take about 3.2%. The sequencing sample was made of peripheral blood. This clonotype originated in a man aged 50-60 years with acute or convalescent COVID-19.

The CDR3 DNA sequence: TGTGCCAGCACCATCTCTGCAGGGGGTGGCAATTCACCCCTCCACTTT. It is translated as CASTISAGGGNSPLHF. The chain carries TRBV9 and TRBJ1-6; TRBD1 aligns across 7 bases. The germline CDR1 and CDR2 sequences are SGDLS and YYNGEE. The CDR3 has 16 residues. V lost 6 bases to trimming and J lost 7 bases; unmatched junction nucleotides: 13.